The 14 T cell receptor beta chains given below trace back to one sample, sequenced in a study of blood T cell repertoires in COVID-19. The table came from immunoSEQ multiplex PCR; TCRdb's copy has only in-frame clones and leaves some out. The sample shows tens of thousands of clones, approximately 88% of them seen only once. The material sequenced was peripheral blood. These receptors originate from an older man with active or convalescent COVID-19.

This chain uses TRBV5-1 with TRBJ1-1, with a weak D call TRBD1 (5 bases). With 0 bases removed from V and 4 bases from J, the gap between germline ends came to 13 bases. Germline loops: CDR1 SGHRS, CDR2 YFSETQ. The CDR3 is 15 residues long. The CDR3 loop reads CASSLEGAGGTEAFF. The CDR3 DNA reads TGCGCCAGCAGCTTGGAGGGAGCCGGGGGCACTGAAGCTTTCTTT.

This clone came up a few times. The rearrangement uses TRBV6-5 and TRBJ2-5, with a weak D call TRBD1 (6 bases). Germline-derived CDR1 and CDR2 are MNHEY and SVGAGI. The V end was cut by 5 bases, the J end by 5 bases, with 15 bases between. This CDR3 is built from 14 residues. In DNA, the CDR3 is TGTGCCAGCAGTCTAGGGGGATTCCAGGAGACCCAGTACTTC. As protein: CASSLGGFQETQYF.

The chain combines TRBV19 with TRBJ2-3; TRBD1 might be the D (6 bases). This CDR3 spans 16 amino acids. The V end lost 5 bases, the J end lost 6 bases, and 21 bases lay between the germline ends. CDR1 is LNHDA and CDR2 is SQIVND in the germline V gene (reference sequence). For the CDR3, the DNA is TGTGCCAGTAGTTCCCCTTACGGGTCCACAGGGGATACGCAGTATTTT. Its translation: CASSSPYGSTGDTQYF.

CDR3 region: CASSLAGGGTQFF. The CDR3 bases are TGTGCCAGCAGCTTAGCGGGAGGGGGTACGCAGTTCTTC. V is TRBV7-9 and J is TRBJ2-1, with a tentative D call TRBD2 (7 bases). This CDR3 contains 13 residues. The germline V gene encodes CDR1 SEHNR and CDR2 FQNEAQ (reference sequence). Trimming removed 0 bases from V and 12 bases from J, with 12 bases in between.

The rearrangement uses TRBV4-2 and TRBJ1-2; D may be TRBD1 (5 bases). The germline V gene has CDR1 LGHNA and CDR2 YNFKEQ. The CDR3 loop spans 13 amino acids. The V end lost 4 bases, the J end lost 8 bases, and 14 bases lay between the germline ends. The chain's CDR3 is CASSPGDFGGYTF. As DNA, the CDR3 is TGTGCCAGCAGCCCCGGGGACTTTGGGGGCTACACCTTC.

The chain is built from TRBV5-1 and TRBJ2-2; D remains unclear. From germline, CDR1 is SGHRS and CDR2 YFSETQ. V lost 5 bases and J 0 bases, leaving 11 bases between the germline ends. This CDR3 contains 15 residues. CDR3 protein: CASRPTSTNTGELFF. For the CDR3, the DNA is TGCGCCAGCAGGCCGACATCCACGAACACCGGGGAGCTGTTTTTT.

The chain uses TRBV10-2 and TRBJ2-3; 11 bases line up with TRBD1. From germline, CDR1 is WSHSY and CDR2 SAAADI. Trimming removed 6 bases from V and 10 bases from J; junction bases left unmatched: 15. This CDR3 comprises 16 residues. The CDR3 region has the DNA TGCGCCAGCAGAGGGACAGGGGGTTCCCCTCAGGAGGCGCAGTATTTT. Protein sequence: CASRGTGGSPQEAQYF.

V usage is TRBV5-1 and J usage is TRBJ2-7, with TRBD2 matching over 7 bases. This CDR3 is 14 amino acids long. Germline CDR1 reads SGHRS; CDR2 reads YFSETQ. The V segment lost 4 bases and the J segment 3 bases; nucleotides outside the gene matches: 7. The CDR3 region has the DNA TGCGCCAGCAGCGGGTGGGGCGGGAGCTACGAGCAGTACTTC. Protein: CASSGWGGSYEQYF.

J is TRBJ2-4 and V is TRBV6-6, with a possible D match to TRBD2 (6 bases). CDR1 is MNHNY, CDR2 SVGAGI, per germline (reference sequence). Trimming cost V 0 bases and J 7 bases, with 10 bases left between them. This CDR3 region has 14 residues. The CDR3 DNA reads TGTGCCAGCAGTTACTCGGAGGGATGGAACATTCAGTACTTC. Its translation is CASSYSEGWNIQYF.

The V call is TRBV5-1, the J call TRBJ2-3; D is possibly TRBD1 (6 bases). V was pared by 4 bases and J by 3 bases, with 12 bases between. The CDR3 has 14 residues. The germline V gene has CDR1 SGHRS and CDR2 YFSETQ. The chain's CDR3 is CASSPGQKTDTQYF. In DNA, the CDR3 is TGCGCCAGCAGCCCCGGACAGAAAACAGATACGCAGTATTTT.

The chain employs TRBV7-8 and TRBJ1-1; D call uncertain. Germline V gene lookup returns CDR1 SGHVS and CDR2 FQNEAQ. This CDR3 contains 14 residues. The V end lost 0 bases, the J end lost 3 bases, and 8 bases lay between the germline ends. The CDR3 is CASSLAADYTEAFF. In nucleotides, the CDR3 is TGTGCCAGCAGCTTAGCGGCGGATTACACTGAAGCTTTCTTT.

The chain links TRBV5-1 to TRBJ2-1, with a possible D match to TRBD1 (7 bases). Trimming took 2 bases from V and 10 from J, leaving 13 bases between them. The length of the CDR3 is 13 residues. Germline loops: CDR1 SGHRS, CDR2 YFSETQ. The CDR3: CASSFEGAGEQFF. For the CDR3, the DNA is TGCGCCAGCAGCTTCGAGGGGGCGGGGGAGCAGTTCTTC.

The rearrangement joins TRBV19 to TRBJ2-1; D possibly corresponds to TRBD2 (5 bases). V was pared by 4 bases and J by 4 bases, with 11 bases between. The CDR3 is 14 amino acids. CDR1 LNHDA and CDR2 SQIVND come from the germline V gene (reference sequence). CDR3 sequence reads: CASSRTGVYNEQFF. CDR3 nucleotide sequence: TGTGCCAGTAGTAGAACCGGGGTTTACAATGAGCAGTTCTTC.

V usage is TRBV12-3 or TRBV12-4 and J usage is TRBJ2-1; a possible D gene is TRBD1 (6 bases). Between the trimmed V and J ends, which lost 5 bases and 7 bases, there was a span of 9 bases. The CDR3 extends over 12 amino acids. CDR3 loop: CASSGTGNEQFF. For the CDR3, the DNA is TGTGCCAGCAGTGGAACAGGGAATGAGCAGTTCTTC.